The clone carrying this TCR beta chain was detected only once. The CDR3 is made up of 15 amino acids. Deletions cut 0 bases from V and 6 bases from J, with 13 bases between. Germline V gene sequence: CDR1 SGHTA, CDR2 FQGNSA. These data originate in a study of shared clonotypes between healthy human individuals. Overall study: Donors were a couple of women and a few men aged 18 to 49.

This table comes from immunoSEQ multiplex PCR, and its TCRdb copy is limited to in-frame clones, with some not included. In the table there are about 2 million clones, roughly 95% of which are singletons. The origin of this receptor is a man aged 18 to 29 in good health. V and J are TRBV7-2 and TRBJ2-3; a weak D match, TRBD2 (5 bases). Sample: naive CD4+ T cells sorted from blood. Subset specified: CD45RA+ positively selected. CDR3 sequence: CASSLAHRDTDTQYF. The DNA of the CDR3 is TGTGCCAGCAGCTTAGCGCACCGGGATACGGATACGCAGTATTTT.